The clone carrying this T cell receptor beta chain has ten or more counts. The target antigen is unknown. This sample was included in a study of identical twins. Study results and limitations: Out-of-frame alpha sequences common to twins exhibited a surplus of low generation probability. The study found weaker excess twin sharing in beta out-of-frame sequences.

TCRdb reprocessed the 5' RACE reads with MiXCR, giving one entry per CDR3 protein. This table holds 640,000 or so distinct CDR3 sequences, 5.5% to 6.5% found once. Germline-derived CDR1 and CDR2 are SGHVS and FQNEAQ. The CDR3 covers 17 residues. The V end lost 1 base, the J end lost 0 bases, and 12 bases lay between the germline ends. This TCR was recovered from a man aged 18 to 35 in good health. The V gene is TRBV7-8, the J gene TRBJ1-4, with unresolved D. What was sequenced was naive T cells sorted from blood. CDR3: CASSLGGGYATNEKLFF. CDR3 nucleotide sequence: TGTGCCAGCAGCTTAGGTGGCGGCTATGCAACTAATGAAAAACTGTTTTTT.